This T cell receptor beta chain is drawn from a study of blood T cell repertoires in COVID-19. The table came from immunoSEQ multiplex PCR; TCRdb's copy has only in-frame clones and leaves some out. The top ten clones hold 13% of a sample with 120,000 to 150,000 clones, approximately 92% of them seen once. The germline gives CDR1 SGHRS, CDR2 YFSETQ. J gave up 5 bases and V 0 bases, and 5 bases lay outside the gene matches. This CDR3 is built from 15 residues. Sequencing was performed on peripheral blood. The chain links TRBV5-1 to TRBJ2-7, with 10 bases matching TRBD2. The TCR comes from a young man with COVID-19, enrolled during active disease. The CDR3 spells CASSLAGLANNEQYF. The CDR3 bases are TGCGCCAGCAGCTTGGCGGGACTAGCGAACAACGAGCAGTACTTC. The full variable domain, its missing parts supplied by reference TRBV5-1 and TRBJ2-7, is KAGVTQTPRYLIKTRGQQVTLSCSPISGHRSVSWYQQTPGQGLQFLFEYFSETQRNKGNFPGRFSGRQFSNSRSEMNVSTLELGDSALYLCASSLAGLANNEQYFGPGTRLTVT.